Below, one TCR beta chain is given with its context. The antigen remains unidentified. A far larger clone is only one base removed, so a read error is likely. These data are taken from a study of shared clonotypes between healthy human individuals. Overall study context: Per donor, CD8 memory used one plate, CD8 naive used two, CD4 memory used three and CD4 naive used three.

Profiling relied on immunoSEQ multiplex PCR, and the TCRdb table lists in-frame clones only, not all of them. The sample lists 190,000 or so clones, 60% to 75% seen once, with under 11% in the top ten. The CDR3 sequence is 13 residues long. Trimming removed 11 bases from V and 8 bases from J; junction bases left unmatched: 10. Germline lookup yields CDR1 MNHNS and CDR2 SASEGT. Study-wide points: When compared with the clonotypes that were shared by all four sorted-subset donors, the non-shared clonotypes turned out to have lower generation probabilities. Between a handful of donors, naive CD4 clonotypes were shared at a level of around 5.1%. Compared with memory subsets, naive subsets generally had larger estimated richness.

This TCR derives from a man under 40 in good health. The rearrangement joins TRBV6-1 to TRBJ2-1, with 9 bases matching TRBD1. Sequencing was done on a sample of memory CD4+ T cells sorted from blood. Documented subset: CD45RA-negative fraction. Written as DNA, the CDR3 is TGTGCCGGCATGCGGGACAGGGCGTATGAGCAGTTCTTC. It codes for CAGMRDRAYEQFF.